Following are 27 T cell receptor beta chains from one sample sequenced in a study of cytomegalovirus exposure and HLA in healthy donors. PCR amplification relied on 60 Vbeta primers (plus 13 Jbeta primers). Profiling relied on immunoSEQ multiplex PCR, and the TCRdb table lists in-frame clones only, not all of them. Of 120,000 or so clones in the sample, 81% were seen once. Sequences were obtained from PBMCs. These TCRs come from a man between 18 and 35 years old in good health and CMV-seropositive.

The chain carries TRBV9 and TRBJ2-5; D gene ambiguous. The CDR3 contains 15 residues. Germline V gene data show CDR1 as SGDLS and CDR2 as YYNGEE. V lost 4 bases and J 2 bases, leaving 15 bases between the germline ends. CDR3 DNA: TGTGCCAGCAGCCCCGAGGCTACCCCACAAGAGACCCAGTACTTC. Its translation: CASSPEATPQETQYF.

The V gene is TRBV7-9, the J gene TRBJ2-5; perhaps TRBD1 as D (7 bases). This CDR3 is built from 13 residues. Deletions cut 6 bases from V and 14 bases from J, with 22 bases between. The germline V gene has CDR1 SEHNR and CDR2 FQNEAQ (reference sequence). The CDR3 coding sequence is TGTGCCAGCAGGAGAGAGGAGGGGGCGCGCCAATACTTC. Its protein is CASRREEGARQYF.

As to this clone: A read error may produce the germline difference seen at one junction end. The chain uses TRBV4-3 and TRBJ2-7, with 11 bases aligning to TRBD1. Germline assignment: CDR1 LGHNA and CDR2 YSLEER. This CDR3 has 16 amino acids. The CDR3 nucleotides are TGCGCCAGCAGCCAGATGTACGGACAGGGGGCTTTTGAGCGGTACTTC. Its protein is CASSQMYGQGAFERYF.

The chain links TRBV9 to TRBJ1-2; TRBD1 matches 7 bases. This CDR3 spans 17 amino acids. The trim removed 2 bases at V and 8 bases at J, leaving 18 bases unmatched. Germline CDR1 is SGDLS and CDR2 is YYNGEE. The CDR3 loop reads CASSVTLSHRGPRGYTF. In DNA, the CDR3 is TGTGCCAGCAGCGTTACCCTTTCTCACAGGGGCCCCCGGGGCTACACCTTC.

The gene calls are TRBV28 and TRBJ1-5, with D possibly TRBD1 on 6 matching bases. Germline values: CDR1 MDHEN, CDR2 SYDVKM. Trimming removed 2 bases at V and 8 bases at J, with 10 bases between. This CDR3 region has 13 residues. DNA of the CDR3: TGTGCCAGCAGTTTAACAGGGAATAAGCCCCAGCATTTT. It translates to CASSLTGNKPQHF.

The V call is TRBV30, the J call TRBJ2-5, with 7 positions matching TRBD1. CDR3 length equals 14 residues. Germline assignment: CDR1 GTSNPN and CDR2 SVGIG (reference sequence). After removal of 7 bases from V and 2 bases from J, the junction contained 10 bases not matched to a gene. The CDR3, as DNA: TGTGCCTTAAAGGGGGCGACCGGACAAGAGACCCAGTACTTC. Translating gives CALKGATGQETQYF.

This clone was counted between two and nine times. J is TRBJ2-7 and V is TRBV5-6, with a possible D match to TRBD1 (5 bases). The CDR3 is made up of 14 amino acids. The germline V gene has CDR1 SGHDT and CDR2 YYEEEE. Deletions cut 3 bases from V and 0 bases from J, with 10 bases between. DNA for the CDR3: TGTGCCAGCAGCTCACCAGGGCCCTCCTACGAGCAGTACTTC. It codes for CASSSPGPSYEQYF.

This clone was seen only once. The chain carries TRBV7-6 and TRBJ2-3; D gene unclear. Germline CDR1 SGHVS, CDR2 FNYEAQ. This CDR3 region has 12 residues. V was clipped by 3 bases and J by 14 bases, with 15 bases between them. CDR3 sequence reads: CASSFSGGQLYF. In nucleotides, the CDR3 is TGTGCCAGCAGCTTCTCAGGTGGGCAGTTGTATTTT.

The chain recombines TRBV18 with TRBJ1-2; D unresolved. Per germline, CDR1 KGHSH and CDR2 LQKENI. CDR3 size: 13 residues. The ends were cut back, 3 bases at V and 4 bases at J, with 9 bases in the middle. The CDR3 DNA reads as TGTGCCAGCTCACCGAGCGCCCCCTATGGCTACACCTTC. Protein sequence: CASSPSAPYGYTF. Full variable domain (outside the CDR3, taken from reference TRBV18 and TRBJ1-2): NAGVMQNPRHLVRRRGQEARLRCSPMKGHSHVYWYRQLPEEGLKFMVYLQKENIIDESGMPKERFSAEFPKEGPSILRIQQVVRGDSAAYFCASSPSAPYGYTFGSGTRLTVV.

CDR3 in amino acids: CASSLRTSGPYEQYF. The CDR3 DNA sequence: TGTGCCAGCAGCTTAAGGACTAGCGGTCCCTACGAGCAGTACTTC. V gene TRBV7-9 combines with J gene TRBJ2-7, with 10 bases that match TRBD2. The CDR3 covers 15 residues. Germline trimming cut 2 bases from V and 2 bases from J; bases unmatched to any gene: 3. Germline V gives CDR1 SEHNR, CDR2 FQNEAQ (reference sequence).

Written as DNA, the CDR3 is TGCGCCAGCAGGGAGCGGCGGGAGATCACCGGGGAGCTGTTTTTT. Its protein is CASRERREITGELFF. This chain connects TRBV5-1 to TRBJ2-2; 7 nucleotides agree with TRBD2. J was trimmed by 4 bases and V by 5 bases; bases with no gene match: 8. Per the germline V gene, CDR1 is SGHRS and CDR2 is YFSETQ. The CDR3 is 15 residues long.

This clone has only one observation. The rearrangement uses TRBV7-2 and TRBJ2-2; 7 bases are a match to TRBD2. There are 17 residues in the CDR3. J was trimmed by 6 bases and V by 2 bases; bases with no gene match: 12. Germline V gives CDR1 SGHTA, CDR2 FQGNSA. This chain's CDR3 is CASSLSSGAESPGELFF. The CDR3 DNA reads as TGTGCCAGCAGCTTATCCAGCGGGGCGGAGTCTCCCGGGGAGCTGTTTTTT.

CDR3 sequence reads: CASSHKTSGRAIDTQYF. DNA for the CDR3: TGCGCCAGCAGCCACAAGACTAGCGGGAGGGCCATAGATACGCAGTATTTT. V is TRBV5-1 and J is TRBJ2-3; 14 bases agree with TRBD2. The CDR3 has 17 amino acids. Germline V gene sequence: CDR1 SGHRS, CDR2 YFSETQ. The J segment lost 5 bases and the V segment lost 4 bases, leaving 9 bases of the junction unmatched.

Points on this clone: In the same sample, other DNA sequences code for this CDR3. The chain couples TRBV5-6 to TRBJ1-1, with 8 bases matching TRBD1. Germline loops: CDR1 SGHDT, CDR2 YYEEEE. The CDR3 runs to 15 residues. Trimming at V came to 4 bases and at J to 0 bases, leaving 5 bases not matched to a gene. The CDR3 coding sequence is TGTGCCAGCAGCCTATGGACAGGGCTGAACACTGAAGCTTTCTTT. Its translation: CASSLWTGLNTEAFF.

CDR3 DNA: TGTGCCAGCAGGCGACAGGGGGCCTACGAGCAGTACTTC. It is translated as CASRRQGAYEQYF. The rearrangement uses TRBV6-5 and TRBJ2-7; 9 positions agree with TRBD1. Germline CDR1 MNHEY, CDR2 SVGAGI. This CDR3 is built from 13 residues. The V and J ends lost 6 bases and 2 bases, in that order; junction bases with no gene match: 2.

Written as DNA, the CDR3 is TGCGCCAGCAGCCAAGGGGGACAGAGGAACTACGAGCAGTACTTC. This codes for CASSQGGQRNYEQYF. The genes are TRBV4-1 and TRBJ2-5; TRBD1 matches 7 bases. With the DNA end fitting TRBJ2-7 better, the J assignment may be wrong. Per the germline V gene, CDR1 is MGHRA and CDR2 is YSYEKL. CDR3 length: 15 residues.

This chain uses TRBV5-1 with TRBJ1-1, with 10 positions matching TRBD1. CDR3 length: 18 residues. The V gene's germline CDR1 is SGHRS and CDR2 YFSETQ. V was clipped by 1 base and J by 3 bases; unmatched bases: 12. The CDR3 region is CASSLWPDRGGSDTEAFF. CDR3 DNA: TGCGCCAGCAGCTTGTGGCCGGACAGGGGGGGGTCCGACACTGAAGCTTTCTTT.

The chain employs TRBV14 and TRBJ2-1, with TRBD1 matching over 7 bases. Germline V CDR1 and CDR2: SGHDN, FVKESK. The V and J ends lost 1 base and 7 bases, in that order; junction bases with no gene match: 10. The CDR3 length is 16 residues. CDR3 DNA: TGTGCCAGCAGCCAAGTAGGGAACAGGGGTAGAAATGAGCAGTTCTTC. Amino acid sequence: CASSQVGNRGRNEQFF.

J is TRBJ2-1 and V is TRBV13, with TRBD2 matching over 11 bases. Germline-derived CDR1 and CDR2 are PRHDT and FYEKMQ (reference sequence). The V segment lost 8 bases and the J segment 5 bases; nucleotides outside the gene matches: 2. This CDR3 comprises 13 residues. CDR3 in DNA: TGTGCCAGCGGGGGACTAGCGGACAATGAGCAGTTCTTC. It translates to CASGGLADNEQFF.

The chain couples TRBV9 to TRBJ2-7, with D tentatively TRBD1 (6 bases). Trimming cost V 3 bases and J 3 bases, with 13 bases left between them. This CDR3 spans 14 amino acids. CDR1 and CDR2 (germline): SGDLS, YYNGEE. The CDR3 reads CASSARQDDYEQYF. DNA of the CDR3: TGTGCCAGCAGCGCTCGACAGGACGACTACGAGCAGTACTTC.

The chain employs TRBV7-2 and TRBJ2-5; D unresolved. TRBJ2-7 matches the DNA end more closely, so the J call is doubtful. The germline gives CDR1 SGHTA, CDR2 FQGNSA. This CDR3 is built from 13 residues. CDR3 region: CASSFGATYEQYF. Here the CDR3 DNA reads TGTGCCAGCAGCTTTGGAGCAACCTACGAGCAGTACTTC.

The chain combines TRBV28 with TRBJ2-7; D may be TRBD2 (5 bases). Germline CDR1 MDHEN, CDR2 SYDVKM. This CDR3 has 14 residues. Trimming left V 6 bases short and J 5 bases short, with 17 bases between. Here the CDR3 reads CASSRPDTRNEQYF. Written as DNA, the CDR3 is TGTGCCAGCAGCCGCCCTGACACTAGGAACGAGCAGTACTTC.

The chain couples TRBV6-5 to TRBJ1-1, with 11 bases that match TRBD1. The CDR3 is 15 residues long. Trimming took 8 bases from V and 6 from J; bases not matched to a gene: 11. The V gene's germline CDR1 is MNHEY and CDR2 SVGAGI. The CDR3 spells CASWTPMDRGPEAFF. In DNA, the CDR3 is TGTGCCAGCTGGACCCCAATGGACAGGGGGCCTGAAGCTTTCTTT.

The chain joins TRBV5-6 to TRBJ2-7; possible D gene TRBD2, 7 bases. CDR1 SGHDT and CDR2 YYEEEE come from the germline V gene. CDR3 size: 16 residues. V was cut by 7 bases and J by 0 bases, with 20 bases left in between. This CDR3 reads CASAEGVSGASYEQYF. The CDR3 coding sequence is TGTGCCAGCGCAGAGGGGGTAAGCGGGGCCTCCTACGAGCAGTACTTC.

V gene TRBV10-1 combines with J gene TRBJ1-2; 7 bases are a match to TRBD1. This CDR3 has 17 residues. Germline lookup yields CDR1 WNHNN and CDR2 SYGVQD (reference sequence). The V segment lost 3 bases and the J segment 2 bases; nucleotides outside the gene matches: 12. CDR3: CASSDPGGQELNYGYTF. The CDR3 bases are TGCGCCAGCAGTGATCCCGGCGGACAGGAATTAAACTATGGCTACACCTTC.

The rearrangement uses TRBV6-5 and TRBJ1-2; D might be TRBD1 (6 bases). V lost 7 bases, J lost 2 bases, and 17 bases lay in between. The CDR3 runs to 15 residues. The V gene's germline CDR1 is MNHEY and CDR2 SVGAGI. The CDR3 DNA is TGTGCCAGCATGGATAACAGGGACCCAAACTATGGCTACACCTTC. Translation gives CASMDNRDPNYGYTF.

V is TRBV4-3 and J is TRBJ1-6; TRBD1 matches 8 bases. The CDR3 runs to 15 residues. The germline V gene has CDR1 LGHNA and CDR2 YSLEER. V trimming: 4 bases; J trimming: 7 bases; junction bases outside the gene matches: 6. CDR3 DNA sequence: TGCGCCAGCAGCCCCCAGGACAGGGCGAATTCACCCCTCCACTTT. This codes for CASSPQDRANSPLHF.